The clone carrying this TCR beta chain was observed a handful of times. Its antigen is unidentified. This sample was taken from a study of CD8 T cells in Susac syndrome. For the study at large: Blood was drawn from patients with Susac syndrome. At that point, they were therapy-naive, on corticosteroids, or on intravenous immunoglobulin alone. Findings of the study overall: Clonal expansion involving Susac CD8+ cells peaked in TEMRA cells and active patients.

CDR3 size: 14 residues. V was cut by 0 bases and J by 4 bases, with 10 bases left in between. CDR1 and CDR2 from the germline V gene are LNHNV and YYDKDF (reference sequence). Susac syndrome patients met recently defined diagnostic criteria for definite or probable disease. It was with random hexamers that 0.5 to 1 ug RNA was reverse transcribed. A multiplex approach, immunoSEQ multiplex PCR, amplified TCR beta CDR3 across 54 Vbeta and 13 Jbeta. TCRdb passed the immunoSEQ multiplex PCR reads through MiXCR, listing each CDR3 protein once. The sample lists about 110,000 distinct CDR3 sequences, roughly 95% occurring once.

The sequencing sample was made of CD8+ T cells from PBMCs. The receptor's source is a human donor with Susac syndrome. The J gene is TRBJ2-7, the V gene TRBV15, with a possible D match to TRBD2 (6 bases). The CDR3 loop reads CATSRDMGGYEQYF. DNA of the CDR3: TGTGCCACCAGCAGAGATATGGGGGGATACGAGCAGTACTTC.